This T cell receptor beta chain was observed in a study of blood T cell repertoires in COVID-19. Across the whole study: The United States, Italy and Spain provided the acute and convalescent COVID-19 samples. In each case, the material was cDNA or gDNA derived from T cells, B-cell-depleted T cells, or PBMCs.

Germline CDR1 is SGHAT and CDR2 is FQNNGV. The CDR3 has 15 residues. Trimming removed 3 bases from V and 8 bases from J, with 17 bases in between. Living in 24 US areas, the participants were between about 18 and 100 years of age. Clones were read by immunoSEQ multiplex PCR, and TCRdb kept only the in-frame ones, dropping some. Of approximately 220,000 clones listed, just under 85% are singletons. Specimen: PBMCs or T cells enriched from blood (not recorded which). The receptor was isolated from a woman aged 40 to 50 with acute COVID-19. The V call is TRBV11-2, the J call TRBJ2-1; maybe TRBD2 (5 bases). CDR3 nucleotide sequence: TGTGCCAGCAGCTTTAGCCGCGCAACCGGGGATGAGCAGTTCTTC. It encodes CASSFSRATGDEQFF.